The clone carrying this T cell receptor beta chain appeared a few times. This specimen belongs to a study of blood T cell repertoires in COVID-19. Study background: The United States, Italy and Spain provided the acute and convalescent COVID-19 samples. PBMCs, B-cell-depleted T cells, or T cells provided the cDNA or gDNA that made up the material.

As originally analysed: Estimation of nucleated cell counts was performed using reference gene primer amplification. Sequenced by immunoSEQ multiplex PCR; TCRdb stores in-frame clones only, minus some. From that table come the V and J calls and clone size; the DNA was used to work out D and trimming. Here the sample spans about 120,000 clones, roughly 81% being singletons. Germline CDR1 KGHDR, CDR2 SFDVKD. With V trimmed by 11 bases and J by 5 bases, 12 bases remained unmatched. CDR3 size: 15 residues. Sequencing was done on a sample of peripheral blood. The chain links TRBV24-1 to TRBJ1-5, with 9 bases fitting TRBD1. The receptor comes from a man between 40 and 49 years old with acute or convalescent COVID-19. The CDR3 DNA sequence: TGTGCCAGGACCACGGTTCGGACAGGGGATCAGCCCCAGCATTTT. It yields the protein CARTTVRTGDQPQHF.